Shown below are 9 T cell receptor beta chains from a single sample sequenced in a study of CD8+CD57+ T cells in acquired aplastic anemia. CDR3 and TCR beta VDJ profiling relied on a genomic DNA template. TCRdb re-called the reads through MiXCR, storing one row per CDR3 protein. Among 150,000 to 200,000 distinct CDR3 sequences, under 55% were seen once, and the ten largest hold 0.85% to 1.3%. Flow cytometry had shown expanded CD8+CD57+ cells in the patients chosen for sequencing. The sequenced material came from sorted CD4+, CD8+, or CD8+CD57+ T cells (not recorded which) from PBMCs. The source is a human donor with aplastic anemia.

The chain is built from TRBV7-3 and TRBJ2-3; TRBD2 aligns across 9 bases. J lost 1 base, V lost 5 bases, and 4 bases had no gene match. CDR1 is SGHTA, CDR2 FQGTGA, per germline. The length of the CDR3 is 15 residues. The CDR3 loop is CASSPLAGRTDTQYF. The DNA of the CDR3 is TGTGCCAGCAGCCCTCTAGCGGGGCGCACAGATACGCAGTATTTT.

The V gene is TRBV5-1, the J gene TRBJ2-7, with D possibly TRBD2 on 6 matching bases. CDR1 and CDR2 (germline): SGHRS, YFSETQ. CDR3 length equals 13 residues. The V and J ends lost 3 bases and 5 bases respectively, with 12 bases between them. CDR3 sequence reads: CASSSFGGNEQYF. DNA of the CDR3: TGCGCCAGCAGCTCATTCGGGGGTAACGAGCAGTACTTC.

This clonotype was observed many times. This chain joins TRBV6-2 or TRBV6-3 and TRBJ1-2; 7 positions match TRBD1. The germline V gene has CDR1 MNHEY and CDR2 SVGEGT. This CDR3 has 13 amino acids. V shed 0 bases and J 6 bases; nucleotides not matched to a gene: 1. The CDR3: CASSYSTGNGYTF. For the CDR3, the DNA is TGTGCCAGCAGTTACTCGACAGGGAATGGCTACACCTTC.

This clonotype was counted ten times or more. This chain connects TRBV5-1 to TRBJ1-2; maybe TRBD1 (6 bases). This CDR3 is built from 17 residues. The germline CDR1 and CDR2 sequences are SGHRS and YFSETQ. The germline V and J ends were trimmed by 0 bases and 0 bases, with 15 bases remaining between them. The CDR3 reads CASSLGAGVPSNYGYTF. Written as DNA, the CDR3 is TGCGCCAGCAGCTTGGGGGCAGGGGTCCCCTCTAACTATGGCTACACCTTC.

This clonotype was counted many times. The chain links TRBV4-1 to TRBJ2-3, with D possibly called TRBD1 or TRBD2 (5 bases each). The germline V and J ends were trimmed by 0 bases and 0 bases, with 13 bases remaining between them. The CDR3 consists of 17 residues. Per germline, CDR1 MGHRA and CDR2 YSYEKL. Here the CDR3 DNA reads TGCGCCAGCAGCCAAGATCGAGGGACCACAAGCACAGATACGCAGTATTTT. Translated, it gives CASSQDRGTTSTDTQYF.

This clonotype is categorized as medium-sized. The CDR3 bases are TGCGCCAGCAGTGAGTTTGGTTCACCCCTCCACTTT. Its protein is CASSEFGSPLHF. The chain has TRBV10-1 and TRBJ1-6; no clear D gene. Germline V lookup: CDR1 WNHNN, CDR2 SYGVQD (reference sequence). There are 12 residues in the CDR3. Trimming took off 1 base at V and 9 bases at J, with 4 bases between the two ends.

V and J are TRBV5-5 and TRBJ1-4; D possibly corresponds to TRBD1 (5 bases). Germline CDR1 is SGHKS and CDR2 is YYEKEE (reference sequence). This CDR3 region has 13 residues. Trimming left V 0 bases short and J 10 bases short, with 10 bases between. CDR3 in amino acids: CASSLEGIGKLFF. CDR3 sequence (DNA): TGTGCCAGCAGCTTGGAGGGGATCGGAAAACTGTTTTTT.

This clonotype was seen a few times. This sequence joins TRBV28 and TRBJ1-4; 8 bases are a match to TRBD1. V shed 5 bases and J 5 bases; nucleotides not matched to a gene: 4. The CDR3 sequence is 14 residues long. From germline, CDR1 is MDHEN and CDR2 SYDVKM. Here the CDR3 reads CASSTGTGNEKLFF. The CDR3 bases are TGTGCCAGCAGTACCGGGACAGGCAATGAAAAACTGTTTTTT.

The CDR3 bases are TGTGCCATCAGTGAGTCAGATACGCAGTATTTT. It specifies CAISESDTQYF. The genes are TRBV10-3 and TRBJ2-3; D not resolved. Germline V gives CDR1 ENHRY, CDR2 SYGVKD. This CDR3 comprises 11 residues. The germline V and J ends were trimmed by 0 bases and 5 bases, with 0 bases remaining between them.